These 3 T cell receptor beta chains were all obtained from the same sample, sequenced in a study of blood T cell repertoires in COVID-19. The protocol was immunoSEQ multiplex PCR, while the TCRdb copy is restricted to in-frame clones and leaves out a portion. The sample holds around 250,000 clones, 85% to 90% seen once. Material: peripheral blood. These receptor sequences come from a woman in her 70s with active or convalescent COVID-19.

CDR3 in DNA: TGTGCCAGCAGCTCCCCCGAGGGCGCTACAGAGACCCAGTACTTC. Protein product: CASSSPEGATETQYF. The chain combines TRBV7-9 with TRBJ2-5; a possible D gene is TRBD2 (5 bases). The germline V and J ends were trimmed by 4 bases and 4 bases, with 16 bases remaining between them. Germline CDR1 SEHNR, CDR2 FQNEAQ (reference sequence). This CDR3 has 15 residues.

The chain carries TRBV19 and TRBJ1-2; no definite D call. This CDR3 is built from 16 residues. CDR1 is LNHDA and CDR2 is SQIVND in the germline V gene (reference sequence). V was shortened by 3 bases and J by 6 bases, with 20 bases between the two germline ends. The CDR3: CASSIGGVGRADGYTF. Here the CDR3 DNA reads TGTGCCAGTAGTATCGGCGGGGTAGGCAGAGCGGATGGCTACACCTTC.

Regarding this clone: The same CDR3 is also encoded by other DNA sequences in this sample. The genes are TRBV5-1 and TRBJ2-7; 7 bases are a match to TRBD1. This CDR3 is built from 14 residues. The germline gives CDR1 SGHRS, CDR2 YFSETQ. V lost 1 base, J lost 0 bases, and 1 base stayed unmatched. The CDR3 coding sequence is TGCGCCAGCAGCTTGTCAGGGGGCTCCTACGAGCAGTACTTC. Translating gives CASSLSGGSYEQYF.